Shown below are 20 T cell receptor beta chains from a single sample sequenced in a study of blood T cell repertoires in COVID-19. Data came from immunoSEQ multiplex PCR; TCRdb stores just in-frame clones and leaves some out. The sample shows 280,000 or so clones, nearly 90% of them seen only once. The sample comprised PBMCs or T cells enriched from blood (not recorded which). These receptor sequences come from a woman aged 18 to 35 with acute COVID-19.

J is TRBJ2-3 and V is TRBV15, with TRBD1 matching over 11 bases. V shed 5 bases and J 5 bases; nucleotides not matched to a gene: 3. The CDR3 totals 14 residues. In germline, CDR1 is LNHNV, CDR2 YYDKDF (reference sequence). The CDR3 here is CATSGQGAIDTQYF. The CDR3 DNA follows: TGTGCCACCAGCGGACAGGGGGCAATAGATACGCAGTATTTT. Combining the CDR3 with reference TRBV15 and TRBJ2-3 gives the whole variable domain DAMVIQNPRYQVTQFGKPVTLSCSQTLNHNVMYWYQQKSSQAPKLLFHYYDKDFNNEADTPDNFQSRRPNTSFCFLDIRSPGLGDTAMYLCATSGQGAIDTQYFGPGTRLTVL.

The V gene is TRBV4-1, the J gene TRBJ1-3; weak D call: TRBD1 (6 bases). The CDR3 length is 15 residues. With 2 bases removed from V and 4 bases from J, the gap between germline ends came to 12 bases. From germline, CDR1 is MGHRA and CDR2 YSYEKL. The CDR3 nucleotides are TGCGCCAGCAGCCAATTTCAGGGGACGGGAAACACCATATATTTT. It encodes CASSQFQGTGNTIYF.

The chain employs TRBV19 and TRBJ2-6; perhaps TRBD2 as D (7 bases). This CDR3 is built from 17 residues. The V end lost 8 bases, the J end lost 0 bases, and 17 bases lay between the germline ends. Germline-derived CDR1 and CDR2 are LNHDA and SQIVND (reference sequence). The CDR3 DNA reads TGTGCCAGTGGACGCGGGGGAGGGGGCTCTGGGGCCAACGTCCTGACTTTC. Translating it yields CASGRGGGGSGANVLTF.

V usage is TRBV5-4 and J usage is TRBJ1-3; no reliable D call. The ends were cut back, 3 bases at V and 4 bases at J, with 11 bases in the middle. Germline CDR1 and CDR2: SGHNT and YYREEE (reference sequence). The CDR3 is 14 residues long. CDR3 DNA sequence: TGTGCCAGCAGCTGGCGAGGTGACGGAAACACCATATATTTT. Translation: CASSWRGDGNTIYF.

The J gene is TRBJ2-3, the V gene TRBV20-1; no clear D gene. V shed 6 bases and J shed 5 bases, with 6 bases lying between them. This CDR3 has 10 amino acids. Germline V gives CDR1 DFQATT, CDR2 SNEGSKA (reference sequence). The DNA for the CDR3 is TGCAGTGCAGAGCGAGATACGCAGTATTTT. Residues: CSAERDTQYF.

In DNA, the CDR3 is TGCGCCAGCAGCTTGGACTCAGGGGTCACAGATACGCAGTATTTT. Its protein product is CASSLDSGVTDTQYF. This sequence joins TRBV5-1 and TRBJ2-3, with a possible D match to TRBD1 (6 bases). Trimming cost V 0 bases and J 2 bases, with 10 bases left between them. CDR3 length: 15 amino acids. The germline V gene encodes CDR1 SGHRS and CDR2 YFSETQ.

This clone was seen more than once but under ten times. The gene calls are TRBV5-4 and TRBJ1-1; 8 positions match TRBD1. Germline CDR1 reads SGHNT; CDR2 reads YYREEE (reference sequence). The trim removed 4 bases at V and 6 bases at J, leaving 17 bases unmatched. The CDR3 spans 17 residues. DNA of the CDR3: TGTGCCAGCAGCACAGCGCGCATTCAGGGGGCTCTCGCTGAAGCTTTCTTT. Translation: CASSTARIQGALAEAFF. Together with reference TRBV5-4 and TRBJ1-1, the CDR3 gives the full variable domain: ETGVTQSPTHLIKTRGQQVTLRCSSQSGHNTVSWYQQALGQGPQFIFQYYREEENGRGNFPPRFSGLQFPNYSSELNVNALELDDSALYLCASSTARIQGALAEAFFGQGTRLTVV.

The chain employs TRBV27 and TRBJ2-7; 7 positions agree with TRBD1. The germline V gene encodes CDR1 MNHEY and CDR2 SMNVEV (reference sequence). V shed 1 base, J shed 1 base, and the junction held 4 bases outside the gene matches. The CDR3 extends over 15 amino acids. The CDR3, as DNA: TGTGCCAGCAGTTTATTAGGGGGCCCTTCCTACGAGCAGTACTTC. The encoded protein is CASSLLGGPSYEQYF.

The rearrangement links TRBV2 to TRBJ1-1; 10 bases fit TRBD1. The V and J ends lost 8 bases and 6 bases, in that order; junction bases with no gene match: 6. Germline loops: CDR1 SNHLY, CDR2 FYNNEI. The CDR3 contains 13 residues. CDR3 coding DNA: TGTGCCAGCCACCGGGACAGGGGTGCTGAAGCTTTCTTT. It translates to CASHRDRGAEAFF.

This chain uses TRBV29-1 with TRBJ2-7, with 13 bases matching TRBD2. This CDR3 is built from 15 residues. CDR1 SQVTM and CDR2 ANQGSEA come from the germline V gene. The V segment lost 8 bases and the J segment 3 bases; nucleotides outside the gene matches: 10. As DNA, the CDR3 is TGCAGCACATCCCGGGGACTAGCGGGAAACTACGAGCAGTACTTC. Encoded protein: CSTSRGLAGNYEQYF.

The chain joins TRBV7-3 to TRBJ2-1, with D possibly matching TRBD1 (6 bases). Germline V gene sequence: CDR1 SGHTA, CDR2 FQGTGA. Between the trimmed V and J ends, which lost 4 bases and 8 bases, there was a span of 15 bases. The CDR3 is made up of 14 amino acids. The DNA for the CDR3 is TGTGCCAGCAGCTCAGGACTGGGGGCAGATGAGCAGTTCTTC. Its protein is CASSSGLGADEQFF. Supplemented by reference TRBV7-3 and TRBJ2-1, the full variable domain reads GAGVSQTPSNKVTEKGKYVELRCDPISGHTALYWYRQSLGQGPEFLIYFQGTGAADDSGLPNDRFFAVRPEGSVSTLKIQRTERGDSAVYLCASSSGLGADEQFFGPGTRLTVL.

The V and J genes are TRBV23-1 and TRBJ2-1; TRBD2 agrees at 7 bases. TRBV23-1 is assigned to the ORF class and has an uncertain function. The junction had 24 bases not matched to a gene; V was cut back by 7 bases and J by 12 bases. The CDR3 loop spans 17 amino acids. The DNA for the CDR3 is TGCGCCAGCACCGGGCCGTCTCCGGGACTACCGAGCCAGGGGCAGTTCTTC. Amino acids: CASTGPSPGLPSQGQFF.

With regard to this clone: The sample holds other DNA sequences that translate to the same CDR3. This chain joins TRBV24-1 and TRBJ2-7; no firm D call. Trimming took 4 bases from V and 4 from J, leaving 4 bases between them. This CDR3 has 11 amino acids. CDR1 KGHDR and CDR2 SFDVKD come from the germline V gene. The CDR3 nucleotides read TGTGCCACCAGTGACCTATACGAGCAGTACTTC. Residues: CATSDLYEQYF.

The V gene is TRBV7-2, the J gene TRBJ2-1, with 10 nucleotides matching TRBD2. The CDR3 spans 17 residues. CDR1 and CDR2 (germline): SGHTA, FQGNSA. After removal of 5 bases from V and 4 bases from J, the junction contained 11 bases not matched to a gene. As DNA, the CDR3 is TGTGCCAGCAGCCGCCAGGGGGGAGCGGGAGGGTACAATGAGCAGTTCTTC. As protein: CASSRQGGAGGYNEQFF.

The chain recombines TRBV9 with TRBJ2-1; 7 nucleotides match TRBD2. V was clipped by 0 bases and J by 4 bases; unmatched bases: 4. This CDR3 spans 15 amino acids. CDR1 and CDR2 from the germline V gene are SGDLS and YYNGEE. The CDR3 nucleotides read TGTGCCAGCAGCGTAGGACTAGCAGTATACAATGAGCAGTTCTTC. Translated: CASSVGLAVYNEQFF.

This clone was picked up one time. The chain links TRBV19 to TRBJ2-6, with 7 bases matching TRBD1. The CDR3 is made up of 18 amino acids. The V gene end was trimmed by 2 bases and the J gene end by 1 base; junction bases not matched to a gene: 8. Germline V gene lookup returns CDR1 LNHDA and CDR2 SQIVND (reference sequence). CDR3 bases: TGTGCCAGTAGTATATACCCGGGACAGACTTCTGGGGCCAACGTCCTGACTTTC. This encodes CASSIYPGQTSGANVLTF.

The chain combines TRBV7-3 with TRBJ1-4; D might be TRBD1 (5 bases). The V and J ends lost 4 bases and 3 bases respectively, with 6 bases between them. This CDR3 comprises 13 residues. The germline gives CDR1 SGHTA, CDR2 FQGTGA. The CDR3 here is CASSSGPNEKLFF. The CDR3 DNA sequence: TGTGCCAGCAGCTCAGGGCCTAATGAAAAACTGTTTTTT.

The gene calls are TRBV10-3 and TRBJ2-1; 10 bases map to TRBD2. The CDR3 extends over 14 amino acids. J gave up 8 bases and V 6 bases, and 7 bases lay outside the gene matches. Germline CDR1 ENHRY, CDR2 SYGVKD. The CDR3 is CAISRLAGGHEQFF. The DNA for the CDR3 is TGTGCCATCAGCCGACTAGCGGGTGGACATGAGCAGTTCTTC.

This clone showed up just once. V is TRBV9 and J is TRBJ2-1; 8 bases agree with TRBD2. Losses at the gene ends were 4 bases for V and 0 bases for J; bases not matched to a gene: 6. CDR3 length: 16 amino acids. Germline assignment: CDR1 SGDLS and CDR2 YYNGEE. CDR3 bases: TGTGCCAGCAGCCCTAGGAGCGGGAGCTCCTACAATGAGCAGTTCTTC. The encoded protein is CASSPRSGSSYNEQFF.

The chain has TRBV19 and TRBJ2-7; 14 positions match TRBD2. CDR3 length equals 16 residues. The germline V gene has CDR1 LNHDA and CDR2 SQIVND (reference sequence). Unmatched junction bases numbered 3, after V lost 3 bases and J lost 2 bases. The CDR3 DNA is TGTGCCAGTAGTATTGTGACTAGCGGGAGGGCCTACGAGCAGTACTTC. Amino acids: CASSIVTSGRAYEQYF. Filled out from reference TRBV19 and TRBJ2-7, the complete variable domain reads DGGITQSPKYLFRKEGQNVTLSCEQNLNHDAMYWYRQDPGQGLRLIYYSQIVNDFQKGDIAEGYSVSREKKESFPLTVTSAQKNPTAFYLCASSIVTSGRAYEQYFGPGTRLTVT.